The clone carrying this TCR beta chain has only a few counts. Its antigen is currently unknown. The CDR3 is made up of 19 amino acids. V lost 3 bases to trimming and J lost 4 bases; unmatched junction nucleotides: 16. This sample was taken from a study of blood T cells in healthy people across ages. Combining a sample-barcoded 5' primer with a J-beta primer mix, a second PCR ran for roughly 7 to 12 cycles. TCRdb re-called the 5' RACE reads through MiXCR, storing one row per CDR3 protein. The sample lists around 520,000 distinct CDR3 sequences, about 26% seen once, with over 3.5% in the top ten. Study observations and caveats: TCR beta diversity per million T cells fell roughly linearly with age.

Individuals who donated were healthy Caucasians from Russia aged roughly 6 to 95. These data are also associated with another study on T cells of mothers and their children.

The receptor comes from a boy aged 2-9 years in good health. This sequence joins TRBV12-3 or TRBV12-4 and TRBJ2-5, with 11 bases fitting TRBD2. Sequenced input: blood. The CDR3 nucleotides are TGTGCCAGCAGTTTTAAACTTGGACCGGCTAGCGGGAGGCGAGAGACCCAGTACTTC. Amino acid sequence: CASSFKLGPASGRRETQYF.